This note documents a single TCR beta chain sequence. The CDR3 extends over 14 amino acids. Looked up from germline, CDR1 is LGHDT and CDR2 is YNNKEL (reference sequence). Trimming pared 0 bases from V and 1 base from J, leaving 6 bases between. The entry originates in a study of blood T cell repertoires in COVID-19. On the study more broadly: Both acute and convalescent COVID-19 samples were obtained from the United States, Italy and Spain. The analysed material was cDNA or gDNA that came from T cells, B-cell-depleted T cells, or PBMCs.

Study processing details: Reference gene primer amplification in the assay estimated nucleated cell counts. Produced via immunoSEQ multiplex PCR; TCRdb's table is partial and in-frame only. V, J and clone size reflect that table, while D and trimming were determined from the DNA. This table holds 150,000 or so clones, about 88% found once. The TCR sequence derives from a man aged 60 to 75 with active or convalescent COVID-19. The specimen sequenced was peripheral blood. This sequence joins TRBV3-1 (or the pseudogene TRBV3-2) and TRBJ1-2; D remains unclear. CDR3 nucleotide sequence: TGTGCCAGCAGCCAAGACCACAGTAACTATGGCTACACCTTC. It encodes CASSQDHSNYGYTF.